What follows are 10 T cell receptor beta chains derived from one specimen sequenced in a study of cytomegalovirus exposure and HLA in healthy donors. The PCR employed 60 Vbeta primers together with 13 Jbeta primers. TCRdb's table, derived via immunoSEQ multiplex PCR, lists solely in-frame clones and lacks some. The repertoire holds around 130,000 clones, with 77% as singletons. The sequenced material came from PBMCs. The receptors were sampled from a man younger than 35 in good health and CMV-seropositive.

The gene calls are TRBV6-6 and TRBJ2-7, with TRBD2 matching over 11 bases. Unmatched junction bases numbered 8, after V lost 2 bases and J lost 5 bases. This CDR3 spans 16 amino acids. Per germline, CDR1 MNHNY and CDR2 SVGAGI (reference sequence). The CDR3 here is CASSYGVAGGPNEQYF. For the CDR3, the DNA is TGTGCCAGCAGTTACGGGGTAGCGGGAGGGCCCAACGAGCAGTACTTC.

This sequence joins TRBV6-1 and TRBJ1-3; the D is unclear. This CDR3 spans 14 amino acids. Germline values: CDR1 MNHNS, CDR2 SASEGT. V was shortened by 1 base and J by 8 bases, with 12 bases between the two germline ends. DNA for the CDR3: TGTGCCAGCAGTGAAGGAGGAGATCGGGACACCATATATTTT. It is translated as CASSEGGDRDTIYF.

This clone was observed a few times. Written as DNA, the CDR3 is TGTGCCAGCAGTGAAGGACTAGCGGGTGCCTACGAGCAGTACTTC. Amino acid sequence: CASSEGLAGAYEQYF. The chain couples TRBV6-1 to TRBJ2-5; 10 nucleotides agree with TRBD2. The J call may be faulty, since TRBJ2-7 better matches the DNA end. The CDR3 has 15 amino acids. Germline V gene data show CDR1 as MNHNS and CDR2 as SASEGT.

The chain's CDR3 is CASSLSRRAGDTDTQYF. CDR3 coding DNA: TGCGCCAGCAGCCTAAGCAGAAGGGCGGGGGACACAGATACGCAGTATTTT. The V call is TRBV5-1, the J call TRBJ2-3; TRBD2 matches 7 bases. Germline trimming cut 4 bases from V and 2 bases from J; bases unmatched to any gene: 13. This CDR3 is 17 amino acids long. The germline V gene has CDR1 SGHRS and CDR2 YFSETQ.

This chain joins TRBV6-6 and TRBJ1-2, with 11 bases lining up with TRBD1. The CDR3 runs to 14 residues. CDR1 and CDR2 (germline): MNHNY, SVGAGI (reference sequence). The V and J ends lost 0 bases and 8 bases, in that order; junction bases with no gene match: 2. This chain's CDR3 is CASSYSDRGQGYTF. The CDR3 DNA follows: TGTGCCAGCAGTTACTCGGACAGGGGGCAGGGCTACACCTTC.

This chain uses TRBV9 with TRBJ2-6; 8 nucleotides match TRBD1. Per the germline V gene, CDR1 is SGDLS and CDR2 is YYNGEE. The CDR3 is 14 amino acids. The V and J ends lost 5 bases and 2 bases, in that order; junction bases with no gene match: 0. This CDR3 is CASRTGAGANVLTF. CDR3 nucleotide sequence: TGTGCCAGCAGGACAGGGGCTGGGGCCAACGTCCTGACTTTC.

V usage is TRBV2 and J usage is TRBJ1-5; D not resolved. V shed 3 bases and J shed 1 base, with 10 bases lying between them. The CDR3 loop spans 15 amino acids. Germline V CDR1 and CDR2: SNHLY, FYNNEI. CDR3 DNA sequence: TGTGCCAGCAGTGATCGAGGGATGAGCAATCAGCCCCAGCATTTT. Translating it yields CASSDRGMSNQPQHF.

CDR3 sequence (DNA): TGTGCCAGTAGTGGGCAGGGGAACTATGGCTACACCTTC. Translating gives CASSGQGNYGYTF. The chain has TRBV19 and TRBJ1-2, with D possibly TRBD1 on 6 matching bases. The CDR3 consists of 13 residues. V was clipped by 5 bases and J by 2 bases, with 9 bases between them. Germline CDR1 and CDR2: LNHDA and SQIVND (reference sequence). The variable domain in full, completed from reference TRBV19 and TRBJ1-2, reads DGGITQSPKYLFRKEGQNVTLSCEQNLNHDAMYWYRQDPGQGLRLIYYSQIVNDFQKGDIAEGYSVSREKKESFPLTVTSAQKNPTAFYLCASSGQGNYGYTFGSGTRLTVV.

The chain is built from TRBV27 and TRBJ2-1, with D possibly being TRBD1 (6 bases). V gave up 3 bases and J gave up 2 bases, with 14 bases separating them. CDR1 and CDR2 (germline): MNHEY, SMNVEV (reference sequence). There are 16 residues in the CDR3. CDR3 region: CASSFGGRATYNEQFF. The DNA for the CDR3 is TGTGCCAGCAGTTTTGGGGGCAGGGCGACCTACAATGAGCAGTTCTTC.

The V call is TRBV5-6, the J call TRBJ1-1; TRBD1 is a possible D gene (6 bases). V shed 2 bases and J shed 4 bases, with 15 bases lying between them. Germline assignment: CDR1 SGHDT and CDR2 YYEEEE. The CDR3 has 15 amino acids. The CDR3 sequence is CASSFRRGGTTEAFF. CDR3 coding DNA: TGTGCCAGCAGCTTTCGGAGGGGGGGGACCACTGAAGCTTTCTTT.